A selection of T cell receptor beta chains follows, all from one sample in a study of shared clonotypes between healthy human individuals. Method: immunoSEQ multiplex PCR; TCRdb's copy keeps in-frame clones and lacks some. Of about 680,000 clones listed, roughly 94% are singletons. The sample taken for sequencing was naive CD8+ T cells sorted from blood. The receptors derive from a man aged 30 to 39 in good health. The CDR3 runs from the conserved cysteine through the conserved F or W. D genes are given only for firm matches. Size tells how often a clone was seen (once, few, many) or the class of an expanded clone, and some rows leave it out.

D gene,J gene,V gene,clone size,CDR3 DNA,CDR3 protein
NA,TRBJ2-3,TRBV27,many,TGTGCCAGCAGTCCTAACACAGATACGCAGTATTTT,CASSPNTDTQYF
NA,TRBJ1-1,TRBV4-1,NA,TGCGCCAGCAGCCAAGAAAGACACCTGAACACTGAAGCTTTCTTT,CASSQERHLNTEAFF
TRBD2,TRBJ2-2,TRBV6-4,NA,TGTGCCAGCAATGACTCGAGCTTGGGGCCGACTAGCACCTTTGCCGGGGAGCTGTTTTTT,CASNDSSLGPTSTFAGELFF
TRBD2,TRBJ2-1,TRBV2,NA,TGTGCCAGCAGTCTAGCGGTTGGGTCCTACAATGAGCAGTTCTTC,CASSLAVGSYNEQFF
NA,TRBJ2-3,TRBV6-1,NA,TGTGCCAGCAGTGCTAGCGGCACAGATACGCAGTATTTT,CASSASGTDTQYF
NA,TRBJ1-2,TRBV7-9,NA,TGTGCCAGCAGCAGTGACGAGAGCTATGGCTACACCTTC,CASSSDESYGYTF
TRBD1,TRBJ2-1,TRBV27,NA,TGTGCCAGCAGGGCCGGGACAGGGAACAATGAGCAGTTCTTC,CASRAGTGNNEQFF
NA,TRBJ2-3,TRBV27,NA,TGTGCCAGCAGTTTACTGGGAAGCACAGATACGCAGTATTTT,CASSLLGSTDTQYF
NA,TRBJ2-3,TRBV7-9,once,TGTGCCAGCAGCCCACTAGGTTCGGCGGCCATCACAGATACGCAGTATTTT,CASSPLGSAAITDTQYF
NA,TRBJ2-7,TRBV7-9,once,TGTGCCAGCAGCTCCGGGACCCCGGACTACGAGCAGTGCTTC,CASSSGTPDYEQCF
TRBD2,TRBJ2-3,TRBV27,NA,TGTGCCAGCAGTTTAAGGACTAGCGGGAAAGAGCAGTATTTT,CASSLRTSGKEQYF
NA,TRBJ2-3,TRBV14,NA,TGTGCCAGCAGCCAAGATCTGACAGATACGCAGTATTTT,CASSQDLTDTQYF
NA,TRBJ2-5,TRBV29-1,NA,TGCAGCGTGAGATACCGAGTCCAGCAAGAGACCCAGTACTTC,CSVRYRVQQETQYF
TRBD2,TRBJ2-1,TRBV27,NA,TGTGCCAGCAGACTAGCGGGAGGGCCAAATGAGCAGTTCTTC,CASRLAGGPNEQFF
TRBD2,TRBJ2-1,TRBV4-1,NA,TGCGCCAGCAGCCAAGCGGGAGGGGAGGTAGTCGATGAGCAGTTCTTC,CASSQAGGEVVDEQFF
NA,TRBJ2-1,TRBV7-9,NA,TGTGCCAGCAGCCCGGTCCTCTACAATGAGCAGTTCTTC,CASSPVLYNEQFF
NA,TRBJ2-7,TRBV27,NA,TGTGCCAGCAGATCTGGGGTAAGATACGAGCAGTACTTC,CASRSGVRYEQYF
TRBD2,TRBJ2-1,TRBV4-1,NA,TGCGCCAGCAGCCCCGGGACTAGCGGGAGGGCTCCCAGCTCCTACAATGAGCAGTTCTTC,CASSPGTSGRAPSSYNEQFF
TRBD1,TRBJ2-7,TRBV7-9,NA,TGTGCCAGCAGCCATACCGGGACAGGGGTCCCCGAGCAGTACTTC,CASSHTGTGVPEQYF
NA,TRBJ2-7,TRBV11-2,NA,TGTGCCAGCAGCTCCTACACAGGGCCCTACGAGCAGTACTTC,CASSSYTGPYEQYF
NA,TRBJ1-5,TRBV19,NA,TGTGCCAGTAGTATCGGTTCGGGGGCCAATCAGCCCCAGCATTTT,CASSIGSGANQPQHF
NA,TRBJ2-7,TRBV5-4,NA,TGTGCCAGCAGCTGGGGCGCCTCCTACGAGCAGTACTTC,CASSWGASYEQYF
NA,TRBJ1-2,TRBV27,NA,TGTGCCAGCAGCCACCTAGTCGACCCCAAAGGGAACTATGGCTACACCTTC,CASSHLVDPKGNYGYTF
TRBD1,TRBJ2-7,TRBV27,NA,TGTGCCAGCAGTTTATGGGGAGACAGGGCGAACGAGCAGTACTTC,CASSLWGDRANEQYF
NA,TRBJ2-1,TRBV11-2,NA,TGTGCCAGCAGCTTAGACAGGTACCATGAGCAGTTCTTC,CASSLDRYHEQFF
TRBD1,TRBJ2-7,TRBV19,NA,TGTGCCAGCCGCTTGACAGGGAGCTCCTACGAGCAGTACTTC,CASRLTGSSYEQYF
NA,TRBJ2-7,TRBV25-1,NA,TGTGCCAGCAGTGGGAGCTTGTCCTCCTACGAGCAGTACTTC,CASSGSLSSYEQYF
TRBD1,TRBJ1-5,TRBV28,NA,TGTGCCAGCAGTTTTTTCGTCCGGGACAGGGGCAATCAGCCCCAGCATTTT,CASSFFVRDRGNQPQHF
TRBD2,TRBJ2-7,TRBV7-9,NA,TGTGCCAGCAGCTTAGTAACTAGCGGGAGACCCTACGAGCAGTACTTC,CASSLVTSGRPYEQYF
NA,TRBJ1-2,TRBV2,few,TGTGCCAGCGGTGGTGACCCCGGCTACACCTTC,CASGGDPGYTF
TRBD1,TRBJ1-4,TRBV27,NA,TGTGCCAGCAGTTCCACAGGGGGCAGCGGTGAAAAACTGTTTTTT,CASSSTGGSGEKLFF
TRBD1,TRBJ2-5,TRBV25-1,once,TGTGCCAGCAGTGAGAGGACAGGCTCGGTCCAGTACCAAGAGACCCAGTACTTC,CASSERTGSVQYQETQYF
NA,TRBJ2-7,TRBV4-3,NA,TGCGCCAGCAGCCAAGATTTTGGCGGATACTCCTACGAGCAGTACTTC,CASSQDFGGYSYEQYF
NA,TRBJ2-1,TRBV25-1,NA,TGTGCCAGCAGTGAATATTCCGTTTACAATGAGCAGTTCTTC,CASSEYSVYNEQFF
NA,TRBJ1-1,TRBV4-1,NA,TGCGCCAGCAGCCAAGAAGGTTGGCAGTTGAACACTGAAGCTTTCTTT,CASSQEGWQLNTEAFF
NA,TRBJ2-3,TRBV12-5,many,TGTGCTAGTATCGTCCCAGGGAGGTGGGGGTTGTACAGCACAGATACGCAGTATTTT,CASIVPGRWGLYSTDTQYF
NA,TRBJ2-1,TRBV11-2,NA,TGTGCCAGCAGCTTACCCCGTAGGAGGGCAGATGAGCAGTTCTTC,CASSLPRRRADEQFF
NA,TRBJ2-1,TRBV4-2,NA,TGTGCCAGCAGCCAAGTCGGGCGGTACAATGAGCAGTTCTTC,CASSQVGRYNEQFF
TRBD2,TRBJ2-3,TRBV5-1,NA,TGCGCCAGCAGTTCTCGCCCGGGACTAGCGGGAGAGACAGATACGCAGTATTTT,CASSSRPGLAGETDTQYF
TRBD1,TRBJ2-5,TRBV6-5,NA,TGTGCCAGCAGTGCATATCAGGGGGCCGAGACCCAGTACTTC,CASSAYQGAETQYF